This TCR beta chain derives from a study of spatial heterogeneity in lung cancer. Time point described: blood at routine non-recurrence follow-up after resection. Unsorted samples of tumor, nontumor lung or frozen PBMC had their whole RNA sequenced. TCRdb re-derived calls from the 5' RACE reads in MiXCR, one entry per CDR3 protein. The table lists approximately 100,000 distinct CDR3 sequences, around 19% of them singletons, with roughly 22% in the top ten. Germline V gives CDR1 SGHRS, CDR2 YFSETQ. Trimming removed 0 bases from V and 1 base from J; junction bases left unmatched: 7. There are 17 residues in the CDR3. Only a few counts were recorded for this clonotype.

Material: PBMCs, obtained at follow-up. The rearrangement links TRBV5-1 to TRBJ2-5, with 9 bases fitting TRBD2. This receptor was identified in a male donor with early-stage non-small cell lung cancer. In DNA, the CDR3 is TGCGCCAGCAGCTTGGCCAAGCTAGCGGGGAGCCAAGAGACCCAGTACTTC. Translating gives CASSLAKLAGSQETQYF.